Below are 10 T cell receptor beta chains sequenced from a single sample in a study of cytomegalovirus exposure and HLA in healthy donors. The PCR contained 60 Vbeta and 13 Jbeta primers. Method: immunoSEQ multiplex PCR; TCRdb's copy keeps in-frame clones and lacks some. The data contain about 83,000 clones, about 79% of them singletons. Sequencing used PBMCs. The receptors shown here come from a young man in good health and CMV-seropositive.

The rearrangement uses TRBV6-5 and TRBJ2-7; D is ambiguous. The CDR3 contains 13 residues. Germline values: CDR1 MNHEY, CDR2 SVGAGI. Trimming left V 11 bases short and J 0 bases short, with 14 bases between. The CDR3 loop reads CAARSWSSYEQYF. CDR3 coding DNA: TGTGCCGCCCGCTCCTGGAGCTCCTACGAGCAGTACTTC.

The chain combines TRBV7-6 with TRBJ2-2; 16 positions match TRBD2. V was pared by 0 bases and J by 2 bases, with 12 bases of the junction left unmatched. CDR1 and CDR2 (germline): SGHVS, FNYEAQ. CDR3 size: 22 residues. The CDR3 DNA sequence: TGTGCCAGCAGCTTAGCCCTCCGACAGGGACTAGCGGGAGGGATAAACACCGGGGAGCTGTTTTTT. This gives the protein CASSLALRQGLAGGINTGELFF.

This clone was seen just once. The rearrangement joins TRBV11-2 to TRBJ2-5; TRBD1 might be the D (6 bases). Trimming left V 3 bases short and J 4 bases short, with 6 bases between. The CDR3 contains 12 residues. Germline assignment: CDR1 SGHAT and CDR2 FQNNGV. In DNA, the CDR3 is TGTGCCAGCAGCTTCAGGGGAGAGACCCAGTACTTC. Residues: CASSFRGETQYF.

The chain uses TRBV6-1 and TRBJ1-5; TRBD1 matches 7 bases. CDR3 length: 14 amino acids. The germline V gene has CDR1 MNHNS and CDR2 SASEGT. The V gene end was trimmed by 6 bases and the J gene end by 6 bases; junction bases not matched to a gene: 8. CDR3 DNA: TGTGCCAGCAGCGTACAGGGGCACTCTCAGCCCCAGCATTTT. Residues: CASSVQGHSQPQHF.

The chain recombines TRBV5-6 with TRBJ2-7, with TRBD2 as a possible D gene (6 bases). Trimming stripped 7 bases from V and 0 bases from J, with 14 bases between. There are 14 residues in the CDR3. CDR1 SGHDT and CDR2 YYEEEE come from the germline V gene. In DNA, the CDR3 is TGTGCCAGCCGACCTAGCGTCGCCTCCTACGAGCAGTACTTC. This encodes CASRPSVASYEQYF. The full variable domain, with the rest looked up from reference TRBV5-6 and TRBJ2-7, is DAGVTQSPTHLIKTRGQQVTLRCSPKSGHDTVSWYQQALGQGPQFIFQYYEEEERQRGNFPDRFSGHQFPNYSSELNVNALLLGDSALYLCASRPSVASYEQYFGPGTRLTVT.

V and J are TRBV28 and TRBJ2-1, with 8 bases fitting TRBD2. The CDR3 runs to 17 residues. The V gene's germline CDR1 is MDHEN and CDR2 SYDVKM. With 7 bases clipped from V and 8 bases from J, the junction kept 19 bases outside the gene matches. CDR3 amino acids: CASNPITAYSGNDEQFF. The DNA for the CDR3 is TGTGCCAGCAATCCAATCACGGCGTATAGCGGGAACGATGAGCAGTTCTTC.

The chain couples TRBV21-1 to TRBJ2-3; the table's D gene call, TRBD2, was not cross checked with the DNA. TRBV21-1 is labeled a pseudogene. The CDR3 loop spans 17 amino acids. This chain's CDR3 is CASMVSSAGGGGDTQYF. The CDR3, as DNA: TGTGCCAGCATGGTCTCCTCAGCGGGAGGAGGTGGAGATACGCAGTATTTT.

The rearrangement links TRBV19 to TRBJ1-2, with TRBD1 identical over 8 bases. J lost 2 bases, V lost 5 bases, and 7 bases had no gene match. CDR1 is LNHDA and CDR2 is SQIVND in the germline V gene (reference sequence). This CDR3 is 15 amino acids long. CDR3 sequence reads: CASSAAAGGNYGYTF. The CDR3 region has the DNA TGTGCCAGTAGTGCTGCGGCAGGGGGCAACTATGGCTACACCTTC.

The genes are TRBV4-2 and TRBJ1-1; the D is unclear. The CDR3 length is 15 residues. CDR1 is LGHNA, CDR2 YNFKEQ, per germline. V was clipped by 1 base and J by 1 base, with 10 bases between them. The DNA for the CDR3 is TGTGCCAGCAGCCAAGGTCTAAGCCGGAACACTGAAGCTTTCTTT. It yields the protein CASSQGLSRNTEAFF.

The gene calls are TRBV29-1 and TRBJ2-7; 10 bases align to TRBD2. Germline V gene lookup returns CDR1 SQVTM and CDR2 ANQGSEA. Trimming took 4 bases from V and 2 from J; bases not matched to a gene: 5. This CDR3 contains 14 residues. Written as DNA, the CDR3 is TGCAGCGTTGTACCGACTAGCGGGCCCTACGAGCAGTACTTC. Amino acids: CSVVPTSGPYEQYF.